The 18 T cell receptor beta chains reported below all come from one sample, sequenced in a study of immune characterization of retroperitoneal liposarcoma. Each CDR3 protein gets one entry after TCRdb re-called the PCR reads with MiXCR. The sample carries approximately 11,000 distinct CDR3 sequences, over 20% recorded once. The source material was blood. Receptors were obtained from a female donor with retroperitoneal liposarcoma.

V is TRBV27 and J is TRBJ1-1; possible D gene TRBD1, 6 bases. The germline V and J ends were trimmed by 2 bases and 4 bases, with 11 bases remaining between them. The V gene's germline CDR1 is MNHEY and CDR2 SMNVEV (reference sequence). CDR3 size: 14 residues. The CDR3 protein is CASSLGGRVTEAFF. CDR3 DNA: TGTGCCAGCAGTTTAGGGGGGCGCGTCACTGAAGCTTTCTTT.

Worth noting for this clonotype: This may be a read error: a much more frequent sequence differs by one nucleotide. In DNA, the CDR3 is TGTGCCAGCAGTTACTATAGGGACAATGAGCAGTACTTC. This sequence encodes CASSYYRDNEQYF. This sequence joins TRBV6-6 and TRBJ2-3; maybe TRBD1 (6 bases). The DNA end lines up better with TRBJ2-7; the J call may be wrong. The CDR3 length is 13 residues. Germline V gene lookup returns CDR1 MNHNY and CDR2 SVGAGI (reference sequence).

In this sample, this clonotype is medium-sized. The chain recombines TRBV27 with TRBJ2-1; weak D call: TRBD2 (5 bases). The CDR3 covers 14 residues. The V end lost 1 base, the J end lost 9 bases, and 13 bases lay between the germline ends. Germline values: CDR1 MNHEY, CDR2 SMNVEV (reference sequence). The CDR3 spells CASSLFEVGGEQFF. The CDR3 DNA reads TGTGCCAGCAGTTTATTTGAGGTCGGAGGTGAGCAGTTCTTC.

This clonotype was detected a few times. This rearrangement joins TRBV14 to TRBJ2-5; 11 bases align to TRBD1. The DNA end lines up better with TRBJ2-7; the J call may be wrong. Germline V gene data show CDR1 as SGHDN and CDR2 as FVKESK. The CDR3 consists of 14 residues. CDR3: CASSPGTGGYEQYF. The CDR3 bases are TGTGCCAGCAGCCCCGGGACAGGGGGCTACGAGCAGTACTTC.

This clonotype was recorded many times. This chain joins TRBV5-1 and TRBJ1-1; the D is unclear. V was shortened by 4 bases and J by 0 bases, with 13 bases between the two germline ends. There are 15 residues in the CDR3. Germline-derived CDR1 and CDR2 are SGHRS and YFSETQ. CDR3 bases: TGCGCCAGCAGCGCTAAAGACGTAATGAACACTGAAGCTTTCTTT. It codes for CASSAKDVMNTEAFF.

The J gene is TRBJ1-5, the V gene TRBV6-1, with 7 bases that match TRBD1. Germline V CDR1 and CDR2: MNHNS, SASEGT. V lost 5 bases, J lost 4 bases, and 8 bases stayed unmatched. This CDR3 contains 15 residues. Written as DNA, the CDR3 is TGTGCCAGCAGTCAAAACAGGGGTCATAATCAGCCCCAGCATTTT. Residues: CASSQNRGHNQPQHF.

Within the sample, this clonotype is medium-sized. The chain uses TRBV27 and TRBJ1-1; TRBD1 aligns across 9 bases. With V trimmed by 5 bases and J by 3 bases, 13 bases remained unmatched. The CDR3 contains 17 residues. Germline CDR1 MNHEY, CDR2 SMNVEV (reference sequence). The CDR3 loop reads CASSPAGTGIKDTEAFF. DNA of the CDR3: TGTGCCAGCAGTCCCGCCGGGACAGGGATTAAAGACACTGAAGCTTTCTTT.

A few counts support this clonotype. The CDR3 DNA reads as TGCAGTGCTAGAAATCCGGGACAGGGGAGCAATGAGCAGTTCTTC. As protein: CSARNPGQGSNEQFF. The chain joins TRBV20-1 to TRBJ2-1, with 10 bases identical to TRBD1. The CDR3 runs to 15 residues. The J segment lost 6 bases and the V segment lost 2 bases, leaving 7 bases of the junction unmatched. CDR1 and CDR2 (germline): DFQATT, SNEGSKA (reference sequence).

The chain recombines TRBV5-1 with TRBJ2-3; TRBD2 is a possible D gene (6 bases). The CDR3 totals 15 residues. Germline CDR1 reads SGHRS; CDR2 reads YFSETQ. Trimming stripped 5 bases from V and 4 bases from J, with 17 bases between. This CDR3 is CASRPTSSRADTQYF. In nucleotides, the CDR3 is TGCGCCAGCAGACCTACTAGCTCGAGGGCAGATACGCAGTATTTT.

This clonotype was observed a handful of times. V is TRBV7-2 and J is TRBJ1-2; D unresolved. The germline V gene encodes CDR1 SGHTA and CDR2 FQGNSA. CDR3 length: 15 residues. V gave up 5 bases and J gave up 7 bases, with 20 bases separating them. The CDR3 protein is CASSPEQPPSSGYTF. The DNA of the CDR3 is TGTGCCAGCAGCCCAGAACAGCCCCCCTCTTCTGGCTACACCTTC.

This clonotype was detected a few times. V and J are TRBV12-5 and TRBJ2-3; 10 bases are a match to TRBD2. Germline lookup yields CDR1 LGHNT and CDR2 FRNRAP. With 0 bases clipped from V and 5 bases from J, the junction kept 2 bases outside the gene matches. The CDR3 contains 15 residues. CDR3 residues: CASGLVTSGKDTQYF. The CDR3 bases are TGTGCTAGTGGTTTGGTAACTAGCGGGAAAGATACGCAGTATTTT.

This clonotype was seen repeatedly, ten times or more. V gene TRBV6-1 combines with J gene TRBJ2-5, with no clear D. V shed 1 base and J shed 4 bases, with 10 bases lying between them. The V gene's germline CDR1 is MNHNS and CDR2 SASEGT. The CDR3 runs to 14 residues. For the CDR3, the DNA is TGTGCCAGCAGTGAAGGTAGCCCGGGAGAGACCCAGTACTTC. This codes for CASSEGSPGETQYF.

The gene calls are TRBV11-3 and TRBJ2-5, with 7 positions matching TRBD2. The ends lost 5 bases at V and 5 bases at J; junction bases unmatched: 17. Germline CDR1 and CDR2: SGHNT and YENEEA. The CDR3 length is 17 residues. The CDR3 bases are TGTGCCAGCAGCCCGGGGGTAGCGGGCCACCCCGGGGAGACCCAGTACTTC. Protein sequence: CASSPGVAGHPGETQYF.

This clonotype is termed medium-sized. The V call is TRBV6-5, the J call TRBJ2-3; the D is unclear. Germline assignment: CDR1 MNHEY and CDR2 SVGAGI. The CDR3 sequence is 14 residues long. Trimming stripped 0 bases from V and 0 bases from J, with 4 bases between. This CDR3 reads CASSYSVSTDTQYF. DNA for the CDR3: TGTGCCAGCAGTTACTCAGTCAGCACAGATACGCAGTATTTT.

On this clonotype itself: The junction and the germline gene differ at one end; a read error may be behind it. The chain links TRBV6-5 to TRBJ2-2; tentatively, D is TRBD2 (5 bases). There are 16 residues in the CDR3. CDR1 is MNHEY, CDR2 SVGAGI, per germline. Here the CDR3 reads CAGRLRADENTGELFF. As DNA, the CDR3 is TGTGCCGGCAGGTTAAGAGCGGATGAGAACACCGGGGAGCTGTTTTTT.

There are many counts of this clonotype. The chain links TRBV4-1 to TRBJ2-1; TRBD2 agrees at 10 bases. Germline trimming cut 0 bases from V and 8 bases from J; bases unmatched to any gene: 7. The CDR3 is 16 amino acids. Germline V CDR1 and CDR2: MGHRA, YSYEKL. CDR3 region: CASSQDSSGRADEQFF. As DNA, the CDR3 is TGCGCCAGCAGCCAAGATTCCAGCGGGAGGGCGGATGAGCAGTTCTTC.

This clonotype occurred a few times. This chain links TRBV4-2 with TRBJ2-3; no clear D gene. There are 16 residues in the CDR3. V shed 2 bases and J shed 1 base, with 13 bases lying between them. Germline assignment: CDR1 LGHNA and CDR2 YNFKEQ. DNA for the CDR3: TGTGCCAGCAGCCAAACAGACCGGAAAGGCACAGATACGCAGTATTTT. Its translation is CASSQTDRKGTDTQYF.

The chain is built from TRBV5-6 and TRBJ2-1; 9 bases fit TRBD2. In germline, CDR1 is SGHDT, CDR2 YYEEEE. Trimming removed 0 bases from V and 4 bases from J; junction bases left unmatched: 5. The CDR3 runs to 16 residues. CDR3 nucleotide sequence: TGTGCCAGCAGCTTGGATGGCGGGAGGGGGTACAATGAGCAGTTCTTC. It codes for CASSLDGGRGYNEQFF.